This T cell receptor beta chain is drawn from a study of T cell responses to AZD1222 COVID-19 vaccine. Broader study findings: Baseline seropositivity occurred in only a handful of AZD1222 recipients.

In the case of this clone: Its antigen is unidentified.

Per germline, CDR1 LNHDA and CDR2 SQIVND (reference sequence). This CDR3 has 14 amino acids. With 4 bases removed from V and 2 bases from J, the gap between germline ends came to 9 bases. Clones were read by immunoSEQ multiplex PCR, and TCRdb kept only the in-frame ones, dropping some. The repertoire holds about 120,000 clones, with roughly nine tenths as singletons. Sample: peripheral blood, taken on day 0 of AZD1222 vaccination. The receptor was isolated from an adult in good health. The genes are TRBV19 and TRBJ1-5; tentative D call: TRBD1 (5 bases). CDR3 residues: CASSTPQGNQPQHF. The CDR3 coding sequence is TGTGCCAGTAGTACACCACAGGGCAATCAGCCCCAGCATTTT.